Following are 5 T cell receptor beta chains from one sample sequenced in a study of T-cell reconstitution after alpha-beta-depleted transplantation in children. Unique molecular identifiers tagged the TCRbeta library. TCRdb ran MiXCR on the PCR reads and lists one entry per CDR3 protein. The sample carries hundreds of thousands of distinct CDR3 sequences, about 30% recorded once. Specimen: PBMCs from the stem cell graft donor, collected from the stem cell graft. The receptors shown here come from a human donor who donated a stem cell graft to a child with aplastic anemia.

A few counts support this clonotype. The chain links TRBV15 to TRBJ2-2; 8 bases agree with TRBD2. The CDR3 runs to 15 residues. Germline V lookup: CDR1 LNHNV, CDR2 YYDKDF (reference sequence). Trimming at V came to 5 bases and at J to 6 bases, leaving 8 bases not matched to a gene. CDR3 bases: TGTGCCACCAGCCCTCACGGGCGGGAGGCCGGGGAGCTGTTTTTT. Protein: CATSPHGREAGELFF.

The chain uses TRBV27 and TRBJ1-5; 7 nucleotides line up with TRBD1. CDR3 length: 18 amino acids. Germline V lookup: CDR1 MNHEY, CDR2 SMNVEV (reference sequence). V shed 5 bases, J shed 6 bases, and the junction held 19 bases outside the gene matches. CDR3 DNA sequence: TGTGCCAGCAGTCCACCATTCCCTCAGGGGGGTCCAGGTCAGCCCCAGCATTTT. This codes for CASSPPFPQGGPGQPQHF.

The genes are TRBV28 and TRBJ2-1; 10 positions agree with TRBD2. CDR1 is MDHEN, CDR2 SYDVKM, per germline. CDR3 length: 16 amino acids. V lost 6 bases and J lost 3; bases outside the gene matches: 8. The CDR3 DNA is TGTGCCAGCAGCTTAATAGCGGGAGGTAGCTACAATGAGCAGTTCTTC. This gives the protein CASSLIAGGSYNEQFF.

V and J are TRBV5-5 and TRBJ1-2; no reliable D call. The CDR3 spans 14 residues. V was cut by 0 bases and J by 4 bases, with 10 bases left in between. Germline V gives CDR1 SGHKS, CDR2 YYEKEE (reference sequence). The DNA for the CDR3 is TGTGCCAGCAGCTTGGGCGGGGAATTCTATGGCTACACCTTC. Translated, it gives CASSLGGEFYGYTF.

This clonotype was seen only a few times. This chain joins TRBV12-3 or TRBV12-4 and TRBJ2-2, with 12 bases lining up with TRBD2. With V trimmed by 11 bases and J by 6 bases, 22 bases remained unmatched. The CDR3 contains 19 residues. This CDR3 is CARSPGLAGGGWLAGELFF. The CDR3 nucleotides are TGTGCCCGCTCCCCCGGGCTAGCGGGAGGGGGTTGGTTAGCCGGGGAGCTGTTTTTT.